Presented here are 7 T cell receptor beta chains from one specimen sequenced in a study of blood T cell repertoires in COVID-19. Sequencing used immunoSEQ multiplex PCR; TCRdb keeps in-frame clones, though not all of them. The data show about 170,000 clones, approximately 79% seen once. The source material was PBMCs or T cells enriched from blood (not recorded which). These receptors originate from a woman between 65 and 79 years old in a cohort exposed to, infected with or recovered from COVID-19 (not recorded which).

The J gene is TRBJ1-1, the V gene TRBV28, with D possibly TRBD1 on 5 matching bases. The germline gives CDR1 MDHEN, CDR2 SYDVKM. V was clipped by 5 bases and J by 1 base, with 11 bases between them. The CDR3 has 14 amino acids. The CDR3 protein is CASSPGGRNTEAFF. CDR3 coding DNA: TGTGCCAGCAGTCCGGGGGGTAGGAACACTGAAGCTTTCTTT.

CDR3 coding DNA: TGTGCCAGCAGCGTGCAACAGGGAACCCCCTACGAGCAGTACTTC. The encoded protein is CASSVQQGTPYEQYF. The rearrangement uses TRBV7-2 and TRBJ2-7, with a possible D match to TRBD1 (6 bases). Trimming shortened V by 5 bases and J by 2 bases, and 16 bases separated the two germline ends. Looked up from germline, CDR1 is SGHTA and CDR2 is FQGNSA. The CDR3 loop spans 15 amino acids. The whole variable domain, filled in from reference TRBV7-2 and TRBJ2-7, reads GAGVSQSPSNKVTEKGKDVELRCDPISGHTALYWYRQSLGQGLEFLIYFQGNSAPDKSGLPSDRFSAERTGGSVSTLTIQRTQQEDSAVYLCASSVQQGTPYEQYFGPGTRLTVT.

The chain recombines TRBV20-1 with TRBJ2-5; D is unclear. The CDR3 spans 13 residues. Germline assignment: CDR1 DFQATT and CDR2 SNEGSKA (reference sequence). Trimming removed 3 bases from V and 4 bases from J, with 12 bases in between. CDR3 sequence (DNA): TGCAGTGCTAGTTTTTCAGTGGCAGAGACCCAGTACTTC. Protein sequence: CSASFSVAETQYF.

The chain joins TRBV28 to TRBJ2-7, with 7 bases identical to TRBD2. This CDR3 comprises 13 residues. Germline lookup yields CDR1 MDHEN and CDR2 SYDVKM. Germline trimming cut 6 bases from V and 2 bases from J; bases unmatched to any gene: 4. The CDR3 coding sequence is TGTGCCAGCAGCCTAGCGGAGCCCTACGAGCAGTACTTC. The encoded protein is CASSLAEPYEQYF.

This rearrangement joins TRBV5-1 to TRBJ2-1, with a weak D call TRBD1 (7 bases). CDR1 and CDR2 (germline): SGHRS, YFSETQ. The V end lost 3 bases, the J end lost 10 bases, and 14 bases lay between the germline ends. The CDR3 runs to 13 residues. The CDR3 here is CASSSRDRPEQFF. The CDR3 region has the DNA TGCGCCAGCAGCTCGCGGGACAGACCAGAGCAGTTCTTC. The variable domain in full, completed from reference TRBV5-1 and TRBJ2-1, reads KAGVTQTPRYLIKTRGQQVTLSCSPISGHRSVSWYQQTPGQGLQFLFEYFSETQRNKGNFPGRFSGRQFSNSRSEMNVSTLELGDSALYLCASSSRDRPEQFFGPGTRLTVL.

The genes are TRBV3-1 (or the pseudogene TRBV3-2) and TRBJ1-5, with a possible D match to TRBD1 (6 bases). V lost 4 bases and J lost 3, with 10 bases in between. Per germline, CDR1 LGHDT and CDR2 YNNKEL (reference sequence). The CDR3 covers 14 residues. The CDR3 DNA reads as TGTGCCAGCAGCCTACAGGGATCCAATCAGCCCCAGCATTTT. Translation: CASSLQGSNQPQHF.

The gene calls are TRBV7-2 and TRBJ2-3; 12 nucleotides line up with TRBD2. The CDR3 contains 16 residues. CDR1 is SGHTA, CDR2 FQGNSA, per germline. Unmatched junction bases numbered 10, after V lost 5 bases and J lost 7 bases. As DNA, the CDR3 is TGTGCCAGCAGCCTTGAGACTAGCGGGAGTCTAAATACGCAGTATTTT. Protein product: CASSLETSGSLNTQYF. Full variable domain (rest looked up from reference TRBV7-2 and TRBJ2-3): GAGVSQSPSNKVTEKGKDVELRCDPISGHTALYWYRQSLGQGLEFLIYFQGNSAPDKSGLPSDRFSAERTGGSVSTLTIQRTQQEDSAVYLCASSLETSGSLNTQYFGPGTRLTVL.